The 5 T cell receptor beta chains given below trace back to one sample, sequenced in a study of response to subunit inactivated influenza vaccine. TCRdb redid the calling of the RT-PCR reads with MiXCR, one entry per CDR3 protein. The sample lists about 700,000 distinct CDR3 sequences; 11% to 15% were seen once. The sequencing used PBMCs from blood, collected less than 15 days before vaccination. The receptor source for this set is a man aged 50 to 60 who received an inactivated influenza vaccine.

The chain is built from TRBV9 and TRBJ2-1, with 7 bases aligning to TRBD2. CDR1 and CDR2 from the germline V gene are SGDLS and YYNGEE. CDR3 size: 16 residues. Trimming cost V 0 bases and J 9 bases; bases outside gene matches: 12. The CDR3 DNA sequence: TGTGCCAGCAGCGTAGTCGCTAGCGGAGTTCCCGGTGAGCAGTTCTTC. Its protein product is CASSVVASGVPGEQFF. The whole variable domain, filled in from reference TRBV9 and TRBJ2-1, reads DSGVTQTPKHLITATGQRVTLRCSPRSGDLSVYWYQQSLDQGLQFLIQYYNGEERAKGNILERFSAQQFPDLHSELNLSSLELGDSALYFCASSVVASGVPGEQFFGPGTRLTVL.

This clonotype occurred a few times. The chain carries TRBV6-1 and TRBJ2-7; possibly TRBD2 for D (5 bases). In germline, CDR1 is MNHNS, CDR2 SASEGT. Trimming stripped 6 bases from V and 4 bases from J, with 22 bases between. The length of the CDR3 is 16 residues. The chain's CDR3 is CASSLGGFTRTYEQYF. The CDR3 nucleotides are TGTGCCAGCAGCCTTGGTGGTTTCACACGGACTTACGAGCAGTACTTC.

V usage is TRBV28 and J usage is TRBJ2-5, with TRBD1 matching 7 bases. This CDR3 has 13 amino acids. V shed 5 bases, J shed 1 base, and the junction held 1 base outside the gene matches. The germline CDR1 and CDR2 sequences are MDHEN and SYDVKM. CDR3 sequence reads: CASSNRGQETQYF. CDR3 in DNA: TGTGCCAGCAGTAACAGGGGCCAAGAGACCCAGTACTTC. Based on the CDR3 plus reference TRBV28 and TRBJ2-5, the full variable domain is DVKVTQSSRYLVKRTGEKVFLECVQDMDHENMFWYRQDPGLGLRLIYFSYDVKMKEKGDIPEGYSVSREKKERFSLILESASTNQTSMYLCASSNRGQETQYFGPGTRLLVL.

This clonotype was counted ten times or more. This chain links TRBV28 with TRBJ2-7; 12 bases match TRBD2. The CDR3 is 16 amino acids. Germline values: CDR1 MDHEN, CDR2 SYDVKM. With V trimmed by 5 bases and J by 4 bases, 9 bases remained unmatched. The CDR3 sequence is CASSPTTSGGIYEQYF. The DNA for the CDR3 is TGTGCCAGCAGTCCAACAACTAGCGGGGGGATTTACGAGCAGTACTTC.

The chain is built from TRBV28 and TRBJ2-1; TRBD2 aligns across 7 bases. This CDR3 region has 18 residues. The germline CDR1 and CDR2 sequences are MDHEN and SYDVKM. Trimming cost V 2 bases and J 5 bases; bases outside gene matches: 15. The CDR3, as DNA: TGTGCCAGCAGTTTAAAGCTGTTGCGGGAGACTTACGACAATGAGCAGTTCTTC. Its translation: CASSLKLLRETYDNEQFF.